A selection of T cell receptor beta chains follows, all from one sample in a study of T cell responses to AZD1222 COVID-19 vaccine. Sequencing used immunoSEQ multiplex PCR; TCRdb keeps in-frame clones, though not all of them. The sample holds about 110,000 clones, around 90% seen once. Here the sequenced sample was peripheral blood, taken on day 0 of AZD1222 vaccination. Receptors originate from an adult in good health. CDR3s include the opening cysteine and the closing phenylalanine or tryptophan.

V gene,CDR3 length,CDR3 protein
TRBV10-2,14,CASSEGGGAQPQHF
TRBV11-2,13,CASSPEGETEAFF
TRBV6-5,14,CASMRGGGNTEAFF
TRBV10-3,14,CAISPGRINYGYTF
TRBV20-1,11,CSARSSYEQYF
TRBV19,15,CASTSPRTFNSPLHF
TRBV28,14,CASSPMGAGNTIYF
TRBV12-3/TRBV12-4,13,CASSLERSYEQYF
TRBV27,16,CASSPRGSVVGNEQFF
TRBV5-1,14,CASSLSTGNYGYTF
TRBV5-1,14,CASSFQGDTGELFF
TRBV3-1/TRBV3-2,13,CASSQRPADTQYF
TRBV11-2,11,CASSPLNEQFF
TRBV27,17,CASSLSPPGVISYEQYF
TRBV6-5,15,CASSYGGGGNQPQHF
TRBV4-3,13,CASSHRDRYGYTF
TRBV3-1/TRBV3-2,14,CASSQDRGPYGYTF
TRBV5-8,15,CASSLAGQGERGYTF
TRBV3-1/TRBV3-2,17,CASSATLTGPSSYEQYF